This T cell receptor (beta chain) was captured in a study of cytomegalovirus exposure and HLA in healthy donors (dated by TCRdb to 2017 to 2019). About the study as a whole: According to an earlier analysis of a few hundred of the donors, 150 million to 200 million T cells yielded 117 million unique TCR beta sequences and approximately 300 Gb of sequence data. Approximately 300 gigabases of sequencing data and 91 million or so unique TCR sequences made up an early release that covered roughly 670 HLA-typed donors. Of the 398 genotyped donors, 81% were placed in the genetic ancestry cluster associated with self-reported Caucasian donors. The study aimed to test whether cataloging public T cell receptors could reveal signatures of past pathogen exposure. The study profiled the T cell repertoires of about 640 subjects by immunosequencing and related them to cytomegalovirus serostatus. Besides the first cohort of around 670 subjects, a separate validation cohort made up of roughly 120 different subjects was used. To predict cytomegalovirus infection status, the study brought together high-throughput TCR immunosequencing, statistical association of individual TCRs with disease status, and machine learning. A later analysis re-analyzed previously published TCR beta repertoires from 660 or so donors and added high-resolution HLA genotyping to study TCR occurrence patterns. The later analysis used no new phenotypic data to find candidate immune exposures, relying instead on TCR beta sequences and their occurrence across donors. To decide whether each TCR beta V gene segment behaved as functional or pseudogenic, an earlier analysis of 587 of the donors relied on high-throughput TCR beta sequencing. Donor age, sex, ethnicity and CMV serostatus were compiled together with the repertoire data. In a later genetic analysis, genome-wide SNP genotypes for about 55% of the roughly 700 donors were used, and that subset was treated as a discovery cohort. All discovery cohort repertoires had been generated using a single sequencing platform. Both class I and class II loci were covered by HLA typing, at four-digit resolution. The number of donors typed differed by locus, with roughly 629-640 for A, B, C, DRB1 and DQB1, around 500 for DQA1, approximately 570 for DPA1, and some 440 for DPB1. Four or five DR-DQ haplotypes were handled as single units for association and clustering because linkage in the cohort was strong. Among roughly 370 genotyped donors of the cohort, an average of about 240,000 unique TCR beta nucleotide sequences were sequenced per donor, roughly a sixth of them non-productive. Findings and caveats that apply to the study as a whole: In an earlier analysis of under 600 of the donors, most TCR beta V segments were observed in productive rearrangements about 87% or about 30% of the time, broadly matching IMGT annotations. This cohort had only TCR beta chains sequenced, and the lack of alpha or paired-chain data limited which features could be detected. In a later analysis, TCR association rates were found to vary across HLA loci, with the most associated TCRs seen for DRB1 alleles and the fewest for HLA-C alleles. A cluster of highly shared sequence variants was judged likely to be a technical artifact of the sequencing pipeline. Immune exposure information for the cohort was limited to CMV serostatus. Because counts were too low, about 18 rarely observed V segments, including chromosome 9 orphons, were excluded from the earlier analysis of under 650 of the donors. According to a later analysis, parvovirus B19, influenza, CMV and Epstein-Barr virus appeared linked to several top co-occurrence clusters. In a later analysis, HLA-associated TCR beta chains showed more clonal expansion and lower generation probabilities than non-associated chains that were equally common. In both the original and validation cohorts, the classifier was reported to diagnose cytomegalovirus status with high specificity and sensitivity. A further reported finding was that TCR beta sequences accurately predicted the HLA-A and HLA-B alleles for most subjects in the first cohort. According to a later genetic analysis, donors in an Asian-associated ancestry cluster had fewer N-insertions in productive TCRs than the approximately 670-donor mean. Sequencing depth was assumed to be roughly uniform across donors in the presence/absence analyses, though that assumption may not hold. The study listed over 150 TCR beta chains as associated with cytomegalovirus. According to the authors, the approach could potentially be generalized to other disease states and immunological phenotypes. Correlated functional status among segregating V segments might reflect linkage disequilibrium, but an unknown experimental factor could not be ruled out. Because HLA typing was unavailable for some donors at each locus, only the typed subset was used in association tests. Three of the identified cytomegalovirus-associated TCR beta chains were confirmed in vitro to be specific for cytomegalovirus antigens. In a later analysis, 16,951 TCR beta sequences were associated with specific HLA alleles at a false discovery rate of 0.05. When HLA alleles, especially DR and DQ, strongly co-occurred, attributing TCR associations to individual alleles was difficult. In a later analysis, most CMV-associated TCR beta chains were found to appear HLA-restricted, with HLA associations seemingly driven largely by CMV exposure. Most TCR sequences were observed very rarely across donors, whereas some public TCRs were present in many individuals. A later genetic analysis associated a missense DCLRE1C variant with V-gene and J-gene trimming of TCR beta chains, and an independent cohort replicated the association. The 87-base-pair reads could not distinguish some IMGT-functional V segments, including TRBV6-2 and TRBV6-3, so those segments were excluded.

Libraries were prepared through the immunoSEQ multiplex PCR assay. The multiplex PCR relied on a mix of 60 forward primers for TCR Vbeta segments and 13 reverse primers for TCR Jbeta segments. The CDR3 region of rearranged TCR beta genes was amplified from genomic DNA with a multiplex PCR assay. Amplified TCR beta libraries were sequenced as 87-base-pair reads on the Illumina HiSeq System. Turning to the authors' computational methods: A later analysis tallied 75 million to 95 million unique TCR beta chains across the 666 repertoires, and some 10 million of those chains were shared by two or more donors. Raw reads were error-corrected and collapsed into unique sequences with a nearest-neighbor algorithm that merged closely related sequences to remove PCR and sequencing errors. CDR3 sequences were aligned to IMGT reference sequences to assign V, D and J gene segments. For a sequence to be retained, a match of at least six nucleotides was required to both a V gene segment and a J gene segment. Rearrangements were called productive when the CDR3 lacked stop codons and stayed in frame with V and J; all others were non-productive. Following IMGT convention, CDR3 was defined as the stretch from the second conserved V-encoded cysteine to the conserved J-encoded phenylalanine. Sequences without an unambiguous match to a single V gene segment were excluded from the earlier analysis of several hundred of the donors. An earlier analysis of several hundred of the donors classified V segments as functional when productive rearrangements were above 56.7% and as segregating when the standard deviation between donors was above 5%. A statistical classification framework was developed to diagnose cytomegalovirus status using the catalog of TCR beta chain sequences. In a later analysis, V and J genes were assigned by comparing TCR nucleotide sequences against IMGT/GENE-DB human TR gene sequences. The TCRdist pipeline was used in a later analysis to assign CDR3 sequences and most-parsimonious VDJ recombination scenarios. A later analysis defined each TCR beta chain by its CDR3 amino acid sequence plus V-gene family, and excluded reads lacking a unique V-gene family. To address suspected cross-contamination and a sequencing artifact, a later analysis removed approximately 600 highly shared, low-generation-probability nucleotide sequences. For each public chain, a later analysis derived a clonal expansion index from normalized ranks of inferred template counts within each repertoire. Generation probabilities in a later analysis came from a VDJ recombination model fitted to out-of-frame rearrangements, and those results were checked against IGoR. Hypergeometric tests were used in a later analysis to score TCR-TCR, TCR-HLA and TCR-CMV co-occurrence, with a repertoire-size bias correction applied to the TCR pairs. A later analysis estimated false discovery rates by permuting HLA or CMV assignments 20 times. In a later analysis, co-occurring TCRs were grouped with DBSCAN, and TCRdist sequence similarity was added when clustering was performed within HLA-allele-positive subsets. Co-occurrence clustering excluded repertoires with fewer than 30,000 or more than 120,000 public chains, plus five with anomalous nucleotide sharing. This is the immuneACCESS table as TCRdb keeps it, with only in-frame sequences that have V and J called. A part of the clones is gone; compared with another copy, unresolved V genes explain less than half, and the rest is unexplained. That table furnishes V, J and clone size, whereas the DNA furnished D and trimming. Counted in this sample were 150,000 to 200,000 clones; over 75% of them appeared once. Together, the top ten hold roughly 5.8% of the sample.

From a lookup of the germline V gene (reference sequence), CDR1 and CDR2 are LNHNV and YYDKDF. Taken from cysteine to phenylalanine, the CDR3 has 14 residues. CDR3 DNA is the only sequence kept; it has 42 bases, read in frame from the first base. V lost 0 bases and J lost 8 bases; the stretch between them is 10 bases long. A remark on this clone: Its antigen target is currently unknown. Base qualities are not provided; no much larger clone lies one nucleotide away.

The cohort consisted of 666 healthy bone marrow donors. At the time of sampling, every cohort member was nominally healthy, though immune exposures that went unrecorded were likely present. The donor was CMV seropositive and was included in the group of 250 to 300 seropositive cohort members. A peripheral blood sample was collected from each donor, and TCR beta sequencing was performed on peripheral blood mononuclear cells. The Qiagen DNeasy Blood Extraction Kit was used to extract genomic DNA from the blood cell samples. The V and J segments used are TRBV15 and TRBJ1-4, with the identity of the D gene unclear. This receptor was obtained from a man in his forties in good health and CMV-seropositive. The sample was PBMCs. The CDR3 reads as follows: CATSRDRTAEKLFF. The DNA sequence follows: TGTGCCACCAGCAGAGATCGAACAGCCGAAAAACTGTTTTTT.